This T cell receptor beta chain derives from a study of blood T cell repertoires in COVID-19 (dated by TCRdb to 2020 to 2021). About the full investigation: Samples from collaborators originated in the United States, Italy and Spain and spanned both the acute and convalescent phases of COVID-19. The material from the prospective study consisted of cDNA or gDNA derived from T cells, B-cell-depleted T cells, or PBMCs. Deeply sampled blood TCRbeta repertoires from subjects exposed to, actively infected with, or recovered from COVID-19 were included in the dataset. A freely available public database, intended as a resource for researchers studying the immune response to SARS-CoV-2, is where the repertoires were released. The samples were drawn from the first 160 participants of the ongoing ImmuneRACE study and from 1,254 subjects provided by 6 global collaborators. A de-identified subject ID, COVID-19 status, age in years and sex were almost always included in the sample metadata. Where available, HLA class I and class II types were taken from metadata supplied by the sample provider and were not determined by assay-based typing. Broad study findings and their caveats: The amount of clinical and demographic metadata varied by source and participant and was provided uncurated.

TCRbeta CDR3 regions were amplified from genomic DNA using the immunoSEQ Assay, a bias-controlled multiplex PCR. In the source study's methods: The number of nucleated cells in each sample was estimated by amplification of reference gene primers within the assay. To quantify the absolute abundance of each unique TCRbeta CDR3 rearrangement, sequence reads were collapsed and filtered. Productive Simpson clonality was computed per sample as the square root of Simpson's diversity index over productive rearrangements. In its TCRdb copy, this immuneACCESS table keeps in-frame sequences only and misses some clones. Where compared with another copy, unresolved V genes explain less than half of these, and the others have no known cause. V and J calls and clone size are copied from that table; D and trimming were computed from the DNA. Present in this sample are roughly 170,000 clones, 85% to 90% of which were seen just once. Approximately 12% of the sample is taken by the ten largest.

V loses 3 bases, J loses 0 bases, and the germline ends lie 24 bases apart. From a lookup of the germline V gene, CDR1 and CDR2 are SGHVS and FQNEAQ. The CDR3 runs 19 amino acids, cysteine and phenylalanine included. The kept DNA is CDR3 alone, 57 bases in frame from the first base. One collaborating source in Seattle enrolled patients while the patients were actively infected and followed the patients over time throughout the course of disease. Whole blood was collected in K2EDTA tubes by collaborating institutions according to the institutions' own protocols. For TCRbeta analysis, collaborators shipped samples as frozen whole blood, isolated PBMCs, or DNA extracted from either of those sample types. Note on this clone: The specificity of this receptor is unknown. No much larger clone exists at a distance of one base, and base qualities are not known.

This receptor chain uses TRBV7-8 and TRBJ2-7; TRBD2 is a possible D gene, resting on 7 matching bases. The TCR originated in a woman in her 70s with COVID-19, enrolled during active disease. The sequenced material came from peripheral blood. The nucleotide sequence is TGTGCCAGCAGCTTTGATCTAACAGGGACTACCCTCTCCTCCTACGAGCAGTACTTC. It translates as CASSFDLTGTTLSSYEQYF.